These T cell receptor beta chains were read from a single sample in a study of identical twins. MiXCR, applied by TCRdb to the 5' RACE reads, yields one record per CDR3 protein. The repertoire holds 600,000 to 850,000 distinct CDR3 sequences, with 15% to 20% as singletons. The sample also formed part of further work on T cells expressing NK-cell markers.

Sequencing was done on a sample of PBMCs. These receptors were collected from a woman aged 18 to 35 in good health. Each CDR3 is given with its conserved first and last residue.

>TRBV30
CAWNRGAYNEQFF
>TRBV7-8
CASSLELGPNSPLHF
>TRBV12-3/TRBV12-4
CASKSGGGLAFF
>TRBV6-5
CASSYMLAGNPYEQYF
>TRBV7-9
CASSSLIGRTGNEQFF
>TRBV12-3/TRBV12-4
CASSLSLAAAYNEQFF
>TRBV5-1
CASSFGTSGGLHEQYF
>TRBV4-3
CASSQDTLGEQFF
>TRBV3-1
CASSLGTAPTEAFF
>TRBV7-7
CASSWKEADTQYF
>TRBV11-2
CASRPGLSYEQYF
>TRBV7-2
CASSYLLARGQNEQYF
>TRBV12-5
CASGLPLKTGSYEQYF
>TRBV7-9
CASSWGTGGQETQYF
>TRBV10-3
CAISDRTGWNTEAFF
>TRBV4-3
CASSETGTRLNEQFF
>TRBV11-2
CASSLPADTQYF
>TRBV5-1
CASSGRTDTEAFF
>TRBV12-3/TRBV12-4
CASSPDSTNTEAFF
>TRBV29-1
CSVQRSAEAFF
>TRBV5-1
CASSPGWGIRGEQYF
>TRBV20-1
CSARDLVRDYEQYF
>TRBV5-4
CASSLGAWGAWQPQHF
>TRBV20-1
CSARMPQNTYEQYF
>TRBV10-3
CAISDDREVSPLHF
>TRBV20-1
CSAGDRADYEQYF
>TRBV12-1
CASSPSFVEQAGELFF
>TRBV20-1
CSGRTSVYNEQFF
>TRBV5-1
CASSRSDRAPGELFF